These T cell receptor beta chains were read from a single sample in a study of T cell repertoires in ileal Crohn's disease. Assay: immunoSEQ multiplex PCR; the TCRdb copy retains only in-frame clones and omits some. The profile shows about 2,400 clones, roughly 89% of them singletons. The sequenced sample was ileal tissue. These receptors originate from an adult with Crohn's disease. Both conserved end residues are part of each CDR3.

v_gene: TRBV28
CDR3aa: CASSLVTDTQYF

v_gene: TRBV7-2
CDR3aa: CASTATGFNNEAFF

v_gene: TRBV30
CDR3aa: CAWSRGGVYNEQFF

v_gene: TRBV28
CDR3aa: CASSFLGRNTGELFF

v_gene: TRBV7-9
CDR3aa: CASSPRDRLYEQYF

v_gene: TRBV19
CDR3aa: CASSRTSAFPSYNEQFF

v_gene: TRBV18
CDR3aa: CASSLYMDTQYF

v_gene: TRBV28
CDR3aa: CASNPGFQNTEAFF

v_gene: TRBV18
CDR3aa: CASSPLGDEQYF

v_gene: TRBV28
CDR3aa: CASKAGGRNEQFF

v_gene: TRBV30
CDR3aa: CAWSVWGGKFTEAFF

v_gene: TRBV5-1
CDR3aa: CASSLDGKDYTF

v_gene: TRBV7-2
CDR3aa: CASSSQPQSPQGETQYF

v_gene: TRBV2
CDR3aa: CASSGGQGNQPQHF

v_gene: TRBV29-1
CDR3aa: CSTAGGPETQYF

v_gene: TRBV27
CDR3aa: CASSFAGQNTEAFF

v_gene: TRBV12-2
CDR3aa: CASRLVYGYTF

v_gene: TRBV4-2
CDR3aa: CASSQDDHGSRGIQYF

v_gene: TRBV6-1
CDR3aa: CASRVQGGGNQPQHF

v_gene: TRBV11-2
CDR3aa: CASSLAGEMNTEAFF

v_gene: TRBV15
CDR3aa: CATSREGPASSYNEQFF

v_gene: TRBV6-5
CDR3aa: CASSYSGTGSSEAFF

v_gene: TRBV10-3
CDR3aa: CAISDGREGVGEKLFF

v_gene: TRBV29-1
CDR3aa: CSVDKASGTSYEQYF

v_gene: TRBV28
CDR3aa: CASSIAIFNSPLHF

v_gene: TRBV7-2
CDR3aa: CASSRGGRDEKLFF

v_gene: TRBV30
CDR3aa: CAWSFTGEVGYTF

v_gene: TRBV28
CDR3aa: CASSIGQGGEQYF

v_gene: TRBV7-3
CDR3aa: CASSSNGQMNTEAFF

v_gene: TRBV5-1
CDR3aa: CASNVGQGTYEQYF

v_gene: TRBV2
CDR3aa: CASSEAPGARGEQYF

v_gene: TRBV7-2
CDR3aa: CASSLALRKGSYEQYF

v_gene: TRBV27
CDR3aa: CASSLTGDSYTF

v_gene: TRBV5-3
CDR3aa: CASSVGTGTEAFF

v_gene: TRBV6-1
CDR3aa: CASSEGAVRNVDYGYTF

v_gene: TRBV9
CDR3aa: CASSRGQGDYEQYF

v_gene: TRBV19
CDR3aa: CASTLGVVYREGNTEAFF

v_gene: TRBV2
CDR3aa: CASSSRGSLYEQYF

v_gene: TRBV10-2
CDR3aa: CASLRRQGAREQYF

v_gene: TRBV5-1
CDR3aa: CASSSGTGVTGELFF

v_gene: TRBV9
CDR3aa: CASSPREKTYNEQFF

v_gene: TRBV5-4
CDR3aa: CASSLPGRGHNEQFF